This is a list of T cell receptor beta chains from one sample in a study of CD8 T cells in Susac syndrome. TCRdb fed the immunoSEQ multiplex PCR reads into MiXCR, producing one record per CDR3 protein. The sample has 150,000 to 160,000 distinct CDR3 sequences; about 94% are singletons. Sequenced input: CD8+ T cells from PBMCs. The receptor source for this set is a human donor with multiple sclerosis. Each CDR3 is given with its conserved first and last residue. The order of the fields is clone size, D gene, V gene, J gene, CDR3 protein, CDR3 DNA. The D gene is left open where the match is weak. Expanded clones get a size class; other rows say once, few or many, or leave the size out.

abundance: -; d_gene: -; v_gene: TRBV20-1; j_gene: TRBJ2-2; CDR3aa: CSATGFTETGELFF; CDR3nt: TGCAGTGCTACAGGGTTTACGGAAACCGGGGAGCTGTTTTTT
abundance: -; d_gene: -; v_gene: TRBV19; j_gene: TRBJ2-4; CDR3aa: CASSDGYRAKNIQYF; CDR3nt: TGTGCCAGTAGTGACGGCTATCGAGCCAAAAACATTCAGTACTTC
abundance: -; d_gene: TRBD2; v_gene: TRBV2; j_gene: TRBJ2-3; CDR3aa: CASSKGLAGATDTQYF; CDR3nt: TGTGCCAGCAGTAAGGGACTAGCGGGGGCCACAGATACGCAGTATTTT
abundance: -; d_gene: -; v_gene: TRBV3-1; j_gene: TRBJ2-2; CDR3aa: CASSQGPGSGTGELFF; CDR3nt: TGTGCCAGCAGCCAAGGACCCGGTAGCGGCACCGGGGAGCTGTTTTTT
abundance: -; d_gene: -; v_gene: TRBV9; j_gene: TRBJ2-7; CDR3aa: CASSERADPAYEQYF; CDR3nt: TGTGCCAGCAGCGAAAGGGCGGATCCAGCCTACGAGCAGTACTTC
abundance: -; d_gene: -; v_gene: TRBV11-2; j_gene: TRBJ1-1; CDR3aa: CASSLDLPNTEAFF; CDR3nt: TGTGCCAGCAGCTTAGATCTCCCAAACACTGAAGCTTTCTTT
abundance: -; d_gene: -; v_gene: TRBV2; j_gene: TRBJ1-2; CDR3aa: CATGVNYGYTF; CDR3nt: TGTGCCACAGGGGTTAACTATGGCTACACCTTC
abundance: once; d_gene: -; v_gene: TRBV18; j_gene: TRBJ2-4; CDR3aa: CASSETGAKNIQYF; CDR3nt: TGTGCCAGCTCAGAGACGGGCGCCAAAAACATTCAGTACTTC
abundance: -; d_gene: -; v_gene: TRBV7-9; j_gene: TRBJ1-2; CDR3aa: CASSSVRARFFYGYTF; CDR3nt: TGTGCCAGCAGCTCTGTCCGGGCCAGGTTCTTCTATGGCTACACCTTC
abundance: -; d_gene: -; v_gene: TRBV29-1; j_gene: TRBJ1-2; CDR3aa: CSVDQEFRDPYGYTF; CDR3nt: TGCAGCGTTGATCAGGAGTTTCGGGATCCCTATGGCTACACCTTC
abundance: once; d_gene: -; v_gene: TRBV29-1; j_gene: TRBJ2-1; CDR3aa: CSVTDYNEQFF; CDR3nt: TGCAGCGTGACAGACTACAATGAGCAGTTCTTC
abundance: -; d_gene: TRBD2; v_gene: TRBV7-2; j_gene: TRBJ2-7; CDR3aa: CASSSPAGGYYEQYF; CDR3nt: TGTGCCAGCAGCTCCCCTGCGGGGGGCTACTACGAGCAGTACTTC
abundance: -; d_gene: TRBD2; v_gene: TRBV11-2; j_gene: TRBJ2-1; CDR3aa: CASGGVNNEQFF; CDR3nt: TGTGCCAGCGGGGGGGTAAACAATGAGCAGTTCTTC
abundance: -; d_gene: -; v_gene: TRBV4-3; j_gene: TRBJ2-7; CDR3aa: CASSHTQGTTYEQYF; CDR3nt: TGCGCCAGCAGCCATACCCAGGGGACCACCTACGAGCAGTACTTC
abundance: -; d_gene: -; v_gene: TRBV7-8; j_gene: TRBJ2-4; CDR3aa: CASSVDFQDGNIQYF; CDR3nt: TGTGCCAGCAGCGTGGACTTCCAAGATGGGAACATTCAGTACTTC
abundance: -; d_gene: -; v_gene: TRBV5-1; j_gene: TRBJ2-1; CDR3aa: CASSIGAYDEQFF; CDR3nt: TGCGCCAGCAGCATAGGGGCGTACGATGAGCAGTTCTTC
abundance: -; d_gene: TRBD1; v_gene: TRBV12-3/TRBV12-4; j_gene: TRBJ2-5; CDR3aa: CASSLTGGQKTQYF; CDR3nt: TGTGCCAGCAGTTTAACAGGGGGCCAGAAGACCCAGTACTTC
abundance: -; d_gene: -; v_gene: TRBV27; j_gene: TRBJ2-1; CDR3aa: CASSFNSGQNEQFF; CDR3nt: TGTGCCAGCAGTTTTAACAGCGGACAGAATGAGCAGTTCTTC
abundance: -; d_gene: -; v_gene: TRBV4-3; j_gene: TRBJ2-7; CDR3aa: CASSQDTGTYEQYF; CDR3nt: TGCGCCAGCAGCCAAGATACGGGGACCTACGAGCAGTACTTC
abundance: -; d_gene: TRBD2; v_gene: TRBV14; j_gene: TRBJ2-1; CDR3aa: CASSLFSGGAYNEQFF; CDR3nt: TGTGCCAGCAGCCTCTTCAGCGGGGGGGCCTACAATGAGCAGTTCTTC
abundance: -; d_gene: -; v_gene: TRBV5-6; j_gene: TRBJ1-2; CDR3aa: CASSSGRVYGYTF; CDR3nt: TGTGCCAGCAGCTCGGGACGGGTCTATGGCTACACCTTC
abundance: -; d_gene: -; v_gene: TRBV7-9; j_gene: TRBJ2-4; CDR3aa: CASSFPREAKNIQYF; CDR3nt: TGTGCCAGCAGCTTCCCGAGGGAGGCCAAAAACATTCAGTACTTC
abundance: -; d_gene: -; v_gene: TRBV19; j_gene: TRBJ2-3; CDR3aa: CASSIRQRAGDTQYF; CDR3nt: TGTGCCAGTAGTATCCGGCAGCGAGCAGGAGATACGCAGTATTTT
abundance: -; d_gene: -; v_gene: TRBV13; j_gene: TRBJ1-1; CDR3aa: CASSYIGVEAFF; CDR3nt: TGTGCCAGCAGCTACATAGGGGTTGAAGCTTTCTTT
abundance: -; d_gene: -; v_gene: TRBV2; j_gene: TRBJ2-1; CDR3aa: CASGSSSSYNEQFF; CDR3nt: TGTGCCAGCGGGTCCTCGAGCTCCTACAATGAGCAGTTCTTC
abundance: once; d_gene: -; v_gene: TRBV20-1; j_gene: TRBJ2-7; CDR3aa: CSARGRHYEQYF; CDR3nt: TGCAGTGCTAGAGGTAGACATTACGAGCAGTACTTC
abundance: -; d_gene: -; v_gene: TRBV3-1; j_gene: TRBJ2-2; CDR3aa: CASRRRRGSNTGELFF; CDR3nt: TGTGCCAGCAGGAGGAGAAGGGGTTCGAACACCGGGGAGCTGTTTTTT
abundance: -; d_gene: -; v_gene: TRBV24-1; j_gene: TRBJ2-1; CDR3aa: CATSDGAGGAYNEQFF; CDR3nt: TGTGCCACCAGTGATGGGGCTGGAGGGGCTTACAATGAGCAGTTCTTC
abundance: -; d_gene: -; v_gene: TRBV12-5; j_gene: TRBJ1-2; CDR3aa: CATGTPEDYGYTF; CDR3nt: TGTGCTACGGGGACCCCGGAAGATTATGGCTACACCTTC
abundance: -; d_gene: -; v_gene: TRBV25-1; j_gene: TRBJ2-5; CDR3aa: CASSDNRDNQETQYF; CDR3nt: TGTGCCAGCAGTGATAACCGGGACAACCAAGAGACCCAGTACTTC
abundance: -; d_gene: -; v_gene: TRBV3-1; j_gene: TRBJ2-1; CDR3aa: CASSPLLGNYNEQFF; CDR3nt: TGTGCCAGCAGCCCCCTATTAGGCAACTACAATGAGCAGTTCTTC
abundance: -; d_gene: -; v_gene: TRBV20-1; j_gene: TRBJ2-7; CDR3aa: CSATGGKRYEQYF; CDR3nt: TGCAGTGCTACGGGTGGCAAAAGATACGAGCAGTACTTC
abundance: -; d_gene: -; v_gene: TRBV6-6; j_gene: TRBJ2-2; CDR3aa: CASSYLRRGRGGELFF; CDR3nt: TGTGCCAGCAGTTACCTCCGGCGGGGGCGCGGCGGGGAGCTGTTTTTT
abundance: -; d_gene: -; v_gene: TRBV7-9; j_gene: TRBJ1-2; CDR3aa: CASSLVGVNYGYTF; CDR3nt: TGTGCCAGCAGCTTAGTGGGGGTGAACTATGGCTACACCTTC
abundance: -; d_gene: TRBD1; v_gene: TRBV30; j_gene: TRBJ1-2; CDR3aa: CAWSKPGTGLGYTF; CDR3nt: TGTGCCTGGAGTAAACCCGGGACAGGGCTTGGCTACACCTTC
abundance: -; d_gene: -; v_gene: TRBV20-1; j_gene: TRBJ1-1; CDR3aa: CSAMHRNTEAFF; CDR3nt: TGCAGTGCCATGCACAGGAACACTGAAGCTTTCTTT
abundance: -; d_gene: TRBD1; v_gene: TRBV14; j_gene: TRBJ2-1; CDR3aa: CASSPYRQGPGNEQFF; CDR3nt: TGTGCCAGCAGCCCATACAGACAGGGCCCTGGGAATGAGCAGTTCTTC
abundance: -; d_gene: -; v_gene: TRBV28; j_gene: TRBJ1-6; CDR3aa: CASSLFLRLASYNSPLHF; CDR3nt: TGTGCCAGCAGTTTATTCTTGCGGTTGGCGTCCTATAATTCACCCCTCCACTTT